This T cell receptor (beta chain) is from a study of response to subunit inactivated influenza vaccine. From germline, CDR1 is SGHKS and CDR2 YYEKEE (reference sequence). Deletions cut 1 base from V and 0 bases from J, with 8 bases between. The CDR3 loop spans 16 amino acids. TCRdb reprocessed the RT-PCR reads with MiXCR, giving one entry per CDR3 protein. The data show over 750,000 distinct CDR3 sequences, 20% to 25% seen once. The material sequenced was PBMCs from blood, taken more than 4 days after vaccination. The gene calls are TRBV5-5 and TRBJ2-6; no clear D gene. The source is a man in his fifties or sixties who received an inactivated influenza vaccine. For the CDR3, the DNA is TGTGCCAGCAGCTTGACCAGGCTCTCTGGGGCCAACGTCCTGACTTTC. Translating gives CASSLTRLSGANVLTF.